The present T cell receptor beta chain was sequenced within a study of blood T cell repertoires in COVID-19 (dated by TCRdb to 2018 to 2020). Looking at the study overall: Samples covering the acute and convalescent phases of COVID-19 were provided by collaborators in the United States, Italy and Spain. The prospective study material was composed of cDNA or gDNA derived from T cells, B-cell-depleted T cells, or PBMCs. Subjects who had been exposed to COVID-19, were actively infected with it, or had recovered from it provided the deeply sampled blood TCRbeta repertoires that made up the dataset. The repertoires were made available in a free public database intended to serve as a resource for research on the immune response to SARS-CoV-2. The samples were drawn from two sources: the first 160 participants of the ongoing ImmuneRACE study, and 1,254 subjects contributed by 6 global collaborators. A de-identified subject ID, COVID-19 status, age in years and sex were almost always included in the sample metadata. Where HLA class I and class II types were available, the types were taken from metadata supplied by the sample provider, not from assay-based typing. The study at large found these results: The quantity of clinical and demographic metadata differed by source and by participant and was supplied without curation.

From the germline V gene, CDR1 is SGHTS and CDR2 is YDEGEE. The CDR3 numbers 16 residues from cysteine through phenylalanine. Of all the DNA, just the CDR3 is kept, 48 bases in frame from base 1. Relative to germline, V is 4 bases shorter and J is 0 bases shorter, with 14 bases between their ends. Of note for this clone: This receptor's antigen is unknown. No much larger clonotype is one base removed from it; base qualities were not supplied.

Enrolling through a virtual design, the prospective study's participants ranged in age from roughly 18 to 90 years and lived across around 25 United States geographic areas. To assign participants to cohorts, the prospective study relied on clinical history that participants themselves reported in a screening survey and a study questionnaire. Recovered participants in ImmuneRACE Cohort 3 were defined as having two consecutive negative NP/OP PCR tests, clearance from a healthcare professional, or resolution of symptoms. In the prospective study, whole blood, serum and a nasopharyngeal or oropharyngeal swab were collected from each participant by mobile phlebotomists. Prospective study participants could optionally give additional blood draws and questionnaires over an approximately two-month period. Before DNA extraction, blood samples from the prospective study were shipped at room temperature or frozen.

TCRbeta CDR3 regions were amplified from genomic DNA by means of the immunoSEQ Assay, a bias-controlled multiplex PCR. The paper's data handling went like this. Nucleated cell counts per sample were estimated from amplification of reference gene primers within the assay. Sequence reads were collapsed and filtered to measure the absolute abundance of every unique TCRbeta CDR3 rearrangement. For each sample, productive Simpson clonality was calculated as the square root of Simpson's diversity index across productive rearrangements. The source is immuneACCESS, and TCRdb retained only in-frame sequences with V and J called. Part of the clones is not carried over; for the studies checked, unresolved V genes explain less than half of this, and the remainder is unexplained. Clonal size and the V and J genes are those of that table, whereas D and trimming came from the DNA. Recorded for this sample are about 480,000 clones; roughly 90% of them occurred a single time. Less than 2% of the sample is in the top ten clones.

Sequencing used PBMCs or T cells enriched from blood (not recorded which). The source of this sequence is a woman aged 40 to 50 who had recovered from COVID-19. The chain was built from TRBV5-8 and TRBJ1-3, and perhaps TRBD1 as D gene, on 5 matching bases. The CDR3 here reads CASSIPDSYSGNTIYF. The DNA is TGTGCCAGCAGCATACCTGACAGCTACTCTGGAAACACCATATATTTT. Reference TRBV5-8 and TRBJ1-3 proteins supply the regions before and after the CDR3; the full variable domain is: EAGVTQSPTHLIKTRGQQATLRCSPISGHTSVYWYQQALGLGLQFLLWYDEGEERNRGNFPPRFSGRQFPNYSSELNVNALELEDSALYLCASSIPDSYSGNTIYFGEGSWLTVV.